These 27 T cell receptor beta chains came from one sample sequenced in a study of shared clonotypes between healthy human individuals. Clones were read by immunoSEQ multiplex PCR, and TCRdb kept only the in-frame ones, dropping some. The sample has just over 2,000,000 clones, roughly 96% seen once; the top ten hold around 0.13%. Sequenced input: naive CD4+ T cells sorted from blood. Specified subset: CD45RA+ positively selected. These receptors all stem from a man aged 18 to 30 in good health.

This clone is a singleton in its sample. V usage is TRBV28 and J usage is TRBJ1-5, with TRBD1 as a possible D gene (5 bases). Germline CDR1 reads MDHEN; CDR2 reads SYDVKM. V lost 4 bases and J 2 bases, leaving 18 bases between the germline ends. The CDR3 runs to 17 residues. CDR3 in amino acids: CASSSPRMRGGNQPQHF. CDR3 coding DNA: TGTGCCAGCAGTTCCCCCAGGATGAGGGGAGGCAATCAGCCCCAGCATTTT.

The chain recombines TRBV6-5 with TRBJ2-5; D possibly corresponds to TRBD2 (5 bases). Trimming stripped 2 bases from V and 3 bases from J, with 13 bases between. The CDR3 extends over 15 amino acids. Germline V gene data show CDR1 as MNHEY and CDR2 as SVGAGI. CDR3 protein: CASSYRTPGKETQYF. CDR3 bases: TGTGCCAGCAGTTACAGGACCCCGGGAAAAGAGACCCAGTACTTC.

The rearrangement joins TRBV30 to TRBJ1-3; D call uncertain. The germline V and J ends were trimmed by 0 bases and 0 bases, with 12 bases remaining between them. The CDR3 length is 16 residues. Germline CDR1 is GTSNPN and CDR2 is SVGIG (reference sequence). CDR3 DNA: TGTGCCTGGAGTGTAGGCTACGGGAGCTCTGGAAACACCATATATTTT. Protein sequence: CAWSVGYGSSGNTIYF.

This chain connects TRBV15 to TRBJ1-6; the D gene is possibly TRBD1 (5 bases). The CDR3 has 15 residues. The V gene lost 0 bases and the J gene lost 9 bases, with 12 bases spanning the gap. CDR1 and CDR2 from the germline V gene are LNHNV and YYDKDF (reference sequence). CDR3 coding DNA: TGTGCCACCAGCAGAGATCGAACAGGAGGTTCACCCCTCCACTTT. Protein product: CATSRDRTGGSPLHF.

The chain is built from TRBV4-3 and TRBJ2-7; 9 bases agree with TRBD2. V shed 0 bases, J shed 7 bases, and the junction held 7 bases outside the gene matches. Germline lookup yields CDR1 LGHNA and CDR2 YSLEER. The CDR3 consists of 15 residues. This chain's CDR3 is CASSQDVREGREQYF. The CDR3 nucleotides are TGCGCCAGCAGCCAAGATGTGCGGGAGGGTCGGGAGCAGTACTTC.

This clone occurred a few times. V usage is TRBV20-1 and J usage is TRBJ1-1; D is unclear. This CDR3 region has 10 residues. The V gene's germline CDR1 is DFQATT and CDR2 SNEGSKA (reference sequence). V was cut by 2 bases and J by 7 bases, with 5 bases left in between. CDR3 in amino acids: CSARQDEAFF. In nucleotides, the CDR3 is TGCAGTGCTAGACAGGATGAAGCTTTCTTT.

The chain links TRBV5-4 to TRBJ1-2, with 7 positions matching TRBD1. CDR1 and CDR2 (germline): SGHNT, YYREEE (reference sequence). The CDR3 has 17 residues. Trimming removed 4 bases from V and 2 bases from J; junction bases left unmatched: 14. The CDR3 coding sequence is TGTGCCAGCAGCCTCGATTCGAGACAGGGAGGGAACTATGGCTACACCTTC. Translated: CASSLDSRQGGNYGYTF.

The chain employs TRBV7-9 and TRBJ1-2; TRBD1 might be the D (5 bases). The germline V gene encodes CDR1 SEHNR and CDR2 FQNEAQ (reference sequence). The CDR3 has 15 amino acids. V gave up 2 bases and J gave up 8 bases, with 18 bases separating them. CDR3 loop: CASSLWVGGRQGYTF. The CDR3 DNA follows: TGTGCCAGCAGCTTATGGGTCGGGGGACGGCAAGGCTACACCTTC.

The CDR3 loop is CASRQDSLLYNEQFF. CDR3 DNA: TGTGCCAGCAGACAGGACAGCCTGCTCTACAATGAGCAGTTCTTC. The chain is built from TRBV28 and TRBJ2-1, with D perhaps TRBD1 (6 bases). This CDR3 has 15 residues. The germline CDR1 and CDR2 sequences are MDHEN and SYDVKM. Trimming left V 6 bases short and J 3 bases short, with 15 bases between.

The chain carries TRBV14 and TRBJ1-1; D is unresolved. The germline V gene encodes CDR1 SGHDN and CDR2 FVKESK. Trimming took 4 bases from V and 1 from J, leaving 16 bases between them. The CDR3 has 16 amino acids. The CDR3 sequence is CASSPRNQVTNTEAFF. CDR3 DNA: TGTGCCAGCAGCCCACGAAACCAGGTGACGAACACTGAAGCTTTCTTT.

This clone has a single count. The V call is TRBV18, the J call TRBJ2-1; 9 bases align to TRBD2. This CDR3 has 15 amino acids. From germline, CDR1 is KGHSH and CDR2 LQKENI. J was trimmed by 7 bases and V by 8 bases; bases with no gene match: 12. CDR3 residues: CASRRGGRAVNEQFF. The DNA for the CDR3 is TGTGCCAGCCGACGGGGCGGGAGGGCCGTGAATGAGCAGTTCTTC.

The V call is TRBV10-2, the J call TRBJ1-1, with D unclear. The CDR3 is 14 amino acids. The V gene's germline CDR1 is WSHSY and CDR2 SAAADI. Trimming took 2 bases from V and 6 from J, leaving 13 bases between them. CDR3 bases: TGCGCCAGCAGTGAGAGGGCGGATGGTCCTGAAGCTTTCTTT. This sequence encodes CASSERADGPEAFF.

The V gene is TRBV19, the J gene TRBJ2-7, with 7 positions matching TRBD2. Unmatched junction bases numbered 0, after V lost 0 bases and J lost 1 base. The CDR3 runs to 14 residues. Germline values: CDR1 LNHDA, CDR2 SQIVND (reference sequence). The CDR3 region is CASSIDGGSYEQYF. The CDR3 nucleotides read TGTGCCAGTAGTATAGACGGGGGGTCCTACGAGCAGTACTTC.

The CDR3 loop is CASSLDVLAGGRGDTDTQYF. The CDR3 DNA reads TGCGCCAGCAGCTTGGACGTCCTAGCGGGAGGGAGAGGGGACACAGATACGCAGTATTTT. The genes are TRBV5-1 and TRBJ2-3, with 12 bases that match TRBD2. Germline values: CDR1 SGHRS, CDR2 YFSETQ. The ends lost 0 bases at V and 2 bases at J; junction bases unmatched: 13. The CDR3 spans 20 residues. Full variable domain (rest looked up from reference TRBV5-1 and TRBJ2-3): KAGVTQTPRYLIKTRGQQVTLSCSPISGHRSVSWYQQTPGQGLQFLFEYFSETQRNKGNFPGRFSGRQFSNSRSEMNVSTLELGDSALYLCASSLDVLAGGRGDTDTQYFGPGTRLTVL.

The chain is built from TRBV7-8 and TRBJ2-6, with TRBD1 as a possible D gene (5 bases). The CDR3 totals 16 residues. V lost 2 bases and J lost 0, with 8 bases in between. Per germline, CDR1 SGHVS and CDR2 FQNEAQ. CDR3 sequence: CASSLWGNSGANVLTF. The CDR3 nucleotides are TGTGCCAGCAGCTTATGGGGCAACTCTGGGGCCAACGTCCTGACTTTC.

Of note for this clone: At the DNA level, this CDR3 is encoded by other sequences in the same sample as well. This chain connects TRBV18 to TRBJ2-4; no reliable D call. The CDR3 is 13 amino acids. V was clipped by 0 bases and J by 2 bases, with 2 bases between them. CDR1 and CDR2 (germline): KGHSH, LQKENI. DNA for the CDR3: TGTGCCAGCTCACCACCGTCCAAAAACATTCAGTACTTC. It yields the protein CASSPPSKNIQYF.

This clone was observed a single time. The chain has TRBV15 and TRBJ1-3; D not resolved. Trimming pared 5 bases from V and 12 bases from J, leaving 17 bases between. Germline V lookup: CDR1 LNHNV, CDR2 YYDKDF (reference sequence). The CDR3 runs 13 residues. DNA of the CDR3: TGTGCCACCAGCCAGTCACCGTCTAAGGGCATATATTTT. It codes for CATSQSPSKGIYF.

The CDR3 reads CASSPSEREWFF. The CDR3 DNA sequence: TGTGCCAGCAGTCCGAGCGAGCGGGAGTGGTTCTTC. J is TRBJ2-1 and V is TRBV6-5, with 8 bases lining up with TRBD2. There are 12 residues in the CDR3. Germline-derived CDR1 and CDR2 are MNHEY and SVGAGI. V lost 5 bases to trimming and J lost 15 bases; unmatched junction nucleotides: 9.

V and J are TRBV5-8 and TRBJ2-7; D not certain. Germline V gene lookup returns CDR1 SGHTS and CDR2 YDEGEE. V was pared by 3 bases and J by 2 bases, with 12 bases between. The CDR3 runs to 14 residues. The CDR3 here is CASSSGWLAYEQYF. The CDR3 DNA reads as TGTGCCAGCAGCTCCGGATGGTTGGCCTACGAGCAGTACTTC.

The chain employs TRBV10-2 and TRBJ2-1, with 9 bases lining up with TRBD1. This CDR3 is 12 amino acids long. Germline-derived CDR1 and CDR2 are WSHSY and SAAADI. Trimming removed 2 bases from V and 15 bases from J; junction bases left unmatched: 5. The CDR3 sequence: CASSEGQGWRFF. DNA of the CDR3: TGCGCCAGCAGTGAGGGACAGGGGTGGCGGTTCTTC.

The chain joins TRBV5-8 to TRBJ1-3; D gene uncertain. Germline CDR1 is SGHTS and CDR2 is YDEGEE. V was cut by 1 base and J by 0 bases, with 8 bases left in between. CDR3 size: 15 residues. The CDR3 DNA reads TGTGCCAGCAGCTTGTTGGGCCCCTCTGGAAACACCATATATTTT. It codes for CASSLLGPSGNTIYF.

This clone was seen just once. This chain links TRBV19 with TRBJ2-5, with D perhaps TRBD1 (6 bases). This CDR3 spans 15 amino acids. Looked up from germline, CDR1 is LNHDA and CDR2 is SQIVND (reference sequence). Trimming removed 4 bases at V and 2 bases at J, with 14 bases between. CDR3 nucleotide sequence: TGTGCCAGTAGTACAAGTACAGGGTCACAAGAGACCCAGTACTTC. The encoded protein is CASSTSTGSQETQYF.

The chain recombines TRBV7-2 with TRBJ2-7; D uncertain. Trimming removed 1 base at V and 9 bases at J, with 7 bases between. Germline V gene lookup returns CDR1 SGHTA and CDR2 FQGNSA. The CDR3 is 11 amino acids. CDR3: CASSLGPLQYF. As DNA, the CDR3 is TGTGCCAGCAGCTTAGGGCCACTGCAGTACTTC. The full variable domain, in which reference TRBV7-2 and TRBJ2-7 provide the parts outside the CDR3, is GAGVSQSPSNKVTEKGKDVELRCDPISGHTALYWYRQSLGQGLEFLIYFQGNSAPDKSGLPSDRFSAERTGGSVSTLTIQRTQQEDSAVYLCASSLGPLQYFGPGTRLTVT.

Here the CDR3 reads CASSVDASGSIYNEQFF. The DNA of the CDR3 is TGTGCCAGCAGCGTAGATGCTAGCGGGTCCATATACAATGAGCAGTTCTTC. The V gene is TRBV9, the J gene TRBJ2-1; TRBD2 aligns across 8 bases. V shed 0 bases, J shed 4 bases, and the junction held 9 bases outside the gene matches. The CDR3 consists of 17 residues. CDR1 is SGDLS, CDR2 YYNGEE, per germline.

The chain recombines TRBV5-6 with TRBJ2-7; 7 nucleotides match TRBD1. Germline V gene lookup returns CDR1 SGHDT and CDR2 YYEEEE. Trimming at V came to 0 bases and at J to 4 bases, leaving 10 bases not matched to a gene. The CDR3 runs to 16 residues. The CDR3 loop is CASSLAGRGQSYEQYF. CDR3 bases: TGTGCCAGCAGCTTGGCGGGAAGGGGGCAGTCGTACGAGCAGTACTTC.

Here the CDR3 DNA reads TGCAGTGGCCGGCAAGAGACCCAGTACTTC. Protein: CSGRQETQYF. The chain uses TRBV20-1 and TRBJ2-5; D remains unclear. Per germline, CDR1 DFQATT and CDR2 SNEGSKA (reference sequence). With 7 bases removed from V and 2 bases from J, the gap between germline ends came to 5 bases. The CDR3 is 10 residues long.

With respect to this clone: Other DNA sequences in the sample encode the same CDR3. CDR3 protein: CASSPDRGRGYTF. The CDR3 coding sequence is TGTGCCAGCTCACCGGACAGGGGGAGAGGCTACACCTTC. The gene calls are TRBV18 and TRBJ1-2; TRBD1 matches at 10 bases. The germline CDR1 and CDR2 sequences are KGHSH and LQKENI. This CDR3 spans 13 amino acids. The V and J ends lost 3 bases and 8 bases, in that order; junction bases with no gene match: 3.